The present TCR beta chain was sequenced within a study of blood T cell repertoires in COVID-19. Clones were sequenced by immunoSEQ multiplex PCR, and TCRdb holds only the in-frame ones, with some missing. The top ten hold roughly 4.3% of the sample, which has fewer than 350,000 clones, approximately 90% seen once. Looked up from germline, CDR1 is KGHSH and CDR2 is LQKENI. This CDR3 contains 15 residues. Trimming shortened V by 3 bases and J by 1 base, and 10 bases separated the two germline ends. Sequenced sample: PBMCs or T cells enriched from blood (not recorded which). The TCR originated in a woman younger than 45 with acute COVID-19. This chain links TRBV18 with TRBJ1-5; D might be TRBD1 (6 bases). The CDR3 DNA reads TGTGCCAGCTCACCGGTAGGGGGAAGCAATCAGCCCCAGCATTTT. Its translation: CASSPVGGSNQPQHF.